This T cell receptor (beta chain) was observed in a study of cytomegalovirus exposure and HLA in healthy donors. Turning to the study itself: Unique TCRs from HLA-typed donors, about 85 million of them, were held in an early data release. Caucasian-associated ancestry cluster membership applied to approximately 81% of some 400 genotyped donors. Study conclusions and caveats: In a later analysis, HLA-associated beta chains showed higher expansion and lower generation probabilities than comparable chains. In an earlier analysis, in under 700 donors, most V segments appeared productive either ~87% or ~30% of the time.

The germline V and J ends were trimmed by 0 bases and 7 bases, with 17 bases remaining between them. This CDR3 comprises 15 residues. The germline CDR1 and CDR2 sequences are SGHRS and YFSETQ. PCR used 60 Vbeta primers and 13 Jbeta primers. Repertoires were generated with immunoSEQ multiplex PCR, while TCRdb's copy carries only in-frame clones and drops some. The repertoire consists of roughly 220,000 clones, with around 80% occurring once and the leading ten covering 2.9%. About this clone itself: Antigen: not known.

Material for sequencing was PBMCs. The sequence was collected from a man between 25 and 39 years old in good health and CMV-seronegative. The V call is TRBV5-1, the J call TRBJ2-7, with D possibly TRBD1 on 6 matching bases. In DNA form, the CDR3 reads TGCGCCAGCAGCTTGGAAGGGGGTAGCCAACGAGAGCAGTACTTC. This encodes CASSLEGGSQREQYF. Full variable domain (remainder filled in from reference TRBV5-1 and TRBJ2-7): KAGVTQTPRYLIKTRGQQVTLSCSPISGHRSVSWYQQTPGQGLQFLFEYFSETQRNKGNFPGRFSGRQFSNSRSEMNVSTLELGDSALYLCASSLEGGSQREQYFGPGTRLTVT.